This TCR beta chain was recorded in a study of blood T cell repertoires in COVID-19. Study-level information: Italy, Spain and the United States were the sources of the convalescent and acute COVID-19 samples. T cells, B-cell-depleted T cells, or PBMCs provided the cDNA or gDNA that served as material.

Original processing notes: By means of reference gene primer amplification, nucleated cell counts were estimated. This table comes from immunoSEQ multiplex PCR, and its TCRdb copy is limited to in-frame clones, with some not included. V and J calls and clone size follow that table, whereas D and trimming were derived from the DNA. The sample carries under 80,000 clones, around 83% recorded once. The CDR3 totals 14 residues. The J segment lost 2 bases and the V segment lost 6 bases, leaving 6 bases of the junction unmatched. CDR1 is MDHEN, CDR2 SYDVKM, per germline. This sequence originates from a man in his sixties or seventies with active COVID-19. Sequenced: peripheral blood. This sequence joins TRBV28 and TRBJ1-2, with 7 nucleotides matching TRBD1. The CDR3, as DNA: TGTGCCAGCAGGGTCCCAGGGGGAAACTATGGCTACACCTTC. This gives the protein CASRVPGGNYGYTF.